Listed below are T cell receptor beta chains from one sample, sequenced in a study of blood T cell repertoires in COVID-19. Sequenced by immunoSEQ multiplex PCR; TCRdb stores in-frame clones only, minus some. The table includes 130,000 to 150,000 clones, 80% detected once. The sample taken for sequencing was peripheral blood. Receptors originate from a man in his sixties with active or convalescent COVID-19. The CDR3 runs from the conserved cysteine through the conserved F or W. The order of the fields is clone size, CDR3 length, V gene, J gene, D gene, CDR3 DNA, CDR3 protein. The D gene is left open where the match is weak. Clone size is shown for a subset of rows, as once, few, many or a class of expanded clone.

>-|13|TRBV12-3/TRBV12-4|TRBJ2-7|-
TGTGCCAGCAGTTCGTTTAGCGGATACGAGCAGTACTTC
CASSSFSGYEQYF
>-|14|TRBV25-1|TRBJ1-6|-
TGTGCCAGCAGTGAATCAACAGGGAATTCACCCCTCCACTTT
CASSESTGNSPLHF
>-|15|TRBV19|TRBJ1-6|-
TGTGCCAGTAGTATCTACAGGGATGGGAATTCACCCCTCCACTTT
CASSIYRDGNSPLHF
>-|14|TRBV5-1|TRBJ2-5|TRBD1
TGCGCCAGCAGCCGATCAGGGGGCCAAGAGACCCAGTACTTC
CASSRSGGQETQYF
>few|13|TRBV18|TRBJ1-1|-
TGTGCCAGCTCACCCCAACCCGGGGGTGAAGCTTTCTTT
CASSPQPGGEAFF
>-|12|TRBV5-1|TRBJ1-1|-
TGCGCCAGCAGCCCTCGGGGGTCTGAAGCTTTCTTT
CASSPRGSEAFF
>-|13|TRBV12-3/TRBV12-4|TRBJ1-3|-
TGTGCCAGCAGTGGACAGCCCGGAAACACCATATATTTT
CASSGQPGNTIYF
>-|13|TRBV6-2/TRBV6-3|TRBJ2-7|-
TGTGCCAGCAGTTACAAGGCAGGGGTCGAGCAGTACTTC
CASSYKAGVEQYF
>-|16|TRBV28|TRBJ2-7|-
TGTGCCAGCAGTTCGCCCTCGGGACTGGCGGGCTACGAGCAGTACTTC
CASSSPSGLAGYEQYF
>-|13|TRBV3-1/TRBV3-2|TRBJ1-5|-
TGTGCCAGCAGCCAAGATCGGGGGGATTCTCAGCATTTT
CASSQDRGDSQHF
>-|14|TRBV25-1|TRBJ2-7|-
TGTGCCAGCAGTGAACGGAGTAACCTCTACGAGCAGTACTTC
CASSERSNLYEQYF
>-|15|TRBV29-1|TRBJ2-7|TRBD2
TGCAGCGTTGAAACCCCCGAGCGGGAGTACTTCGAGCAGTACTTC
CSVETPEREYFEQYF
>-|16|TRBV5-1|TRBJ1-3|-
TGCGCCAGCAGCCCGGGACTTACTTACGCGGGAAACACCATATATTTT
CASSPGLTYAGNTIYF
>-|15|TRBV5-1|TRBJ2-7|-
TGCGCCAGCAGCTTGGTTGGAGGTGAATACTACGAGCTGTACTTC
CASSLVGGEYYELYF
>-|11|TRBV29-1|TRBJ1-4|-
TGCAGCGTTGAACAGGGTGAAAAACTGTTTTTT
CSVEQGEKLFF
>-|14|TRBV5-5|TRBJ2-5|TRBD1
TGTGCCAGCAGCTTCCTGACAGGGGCGGAGACCCAGTACTTC
CASSFLTGAETQYF
>-|14|TRBV27|TRBJ2-2|-
TGTGCCAGCAGTGCACAGGGGAACACCGGGGAGCTGTTTTTT
CASSAQGNTGELFF
>once|15|TRBV14|TRBJ2-3|TRBD2
TGTGCCAGCAGCCTCGGACTAGCTTTCACAGATACGCAGTATTTT
CASSLGLAFTDTQYF
>-|14|TRBV20-1|TRBJ2-3|TRBD2
TGCAGTGCTAGTAGCGGGATCCGCCCGGATACGCAGTATTTT
CSASSGIRPDTQYF
>once|13|TRBV6-5|TRBJ2-5|-
TGTGCCAGCAGTCCGTTAGGCGGAGAGACCCAGTACTTC
CASSPLGGETQYF
>-|14|TRBV2|TRBJ1-5|-
TGTGCCAGCGCCAGGGAGCAGGGAGGACAGCCCCAGCATTTT
CASAREQGGQPQHF
>-|17|TRBV7-9|TRBJ2-3|TRBD2
TGTGCCAGCAGCTTAGGGGAGGGGCCGGTCCCTATGGATACGCAGTATTTT
CASSLGEGPVPMDTQYF
>-|15|TRBV3-1/TRBV3-2|TRBJ1-1|TRBD1
TGTGCCAGCAGCCCCCAGGGACAGGGAGGGACTGAAGCTTTCTTT
CASSPQGQGGTEAFF
>-|13|TRBV15|TRBJ1-2|-
TGTGCCACCAGCAGAGACATTAACTATGGCTACACCTTC
CATSRDINYGYTF
>-|16|TRBV3-1/TRBV3-2|TRBJ1-6|-
TGTGCCAGCAGCCTCACGTGGGGAGGCAATAATTCACCCCTCCACTTT
CASSLTWGGNNSPLHF
>few|15|TRBV9|TRBJ2-3|-
TGTGCCAGCAGCCCTCCAGGACTGGTCACAGATACGCAGTATTTT
CASSPPGLVTDTQYF
>-|15|TRBV7-9|TRBJ2-7|TRBD1
TGTGCCAGCAGCTTATCCGGGACAGGGCACTACGAGCAGTACTTC
CASSLSGTGHYEQYF
>-|14|TRBV19|TRBJ2-3|-
TGTGCCAGTAGCGCAGGGTATCCCACAGATACGCAGTATTTT
CASSAGYPTDTQYF
>-|14|TRBV27|TRBJ2-4|TRBD1
TGTGCCAGCAGTCCCCAGGGACAGGGAAACATTCAGTACTTC
CASSPQGQGNIQYF
>-|12|TRBV19|TRBJ1-5|-
TGTGCCAGTAGTGTCAACAATCAGCCCCAGCATTTT
CASSVNNQPQHF
>-|17|TRBV10-1|TRBJ2-7|TRBD2
TGCGCCAGCAGTGACAGTGGGGGACTAGCGGAACTCTACGAGCAGTACTTC
CASSDSGGLAELYEQYF
>-|13|TRBV28|TRBJ2-7|-
TGTGCCAGCAGTTTCGGTCTTTCCTACGAGCAGTACTTC
CASSFGLSYEQYF
>-|16|TRBV5-1|TRBJ1-2|TRBD1
TGCGCCAGCAGTCAGCCGGGACAGGGGGATAAAGATGGCTACACCTTC
CASSQPGQGDKDGYTF
>-|15|TRBV28|TRBJ1-4|TRBD1
TGTGCCAGCAGCCCCGGACAGGGGAAGATGAAAAAACTGTTTTTT
CASSPGQGKMKKLFF
>-|15|TRBV10-3|TRBJ2-1|TRBD1
TGTGCCATCAGAAACCAGGGGGCTGGCTACAATGAGCAGTTCTTC
CAIRNQGAGYNEQFF
>few|14|TRBV10-3|TRBJ1-1|TRBD1
TGTGCCATCAGCGCCGGGACAGGGGACACTGAAGCTTTCTTT
CAISAGTGDTEAFF
>-|16|TRBV18|TRBJ2-3|TRBD2
TGTGCCAGCTCCGAAAGTCATGCGGGAGCTTCAGATACGCAGTATTTT
CASSESHAGASDTQYF
>-|14|TRBV5-1|TRBJ1-4|-
TGCGCCAGCAGCTTGGAGGGGAATCGGGAAAAACTGTTTTTT
CASSLEGNREKLFF
>few|14|TRBV27|TRBJ1-1|-
TGTGCCAGCAGTTTTAGGGAGTTGAACACTGAAGCTTTCTTT
CASSFRELNTEAFF
>-|14|TRBV28|TRBJ1-2|TRBD1
TGTGCCAGCAGTTTTTGGGACAGTAACTATGGCTACACCTTC
CASSFWDSNYGYTF
>-|16|TRBV7-3|TRBJ1-2|TRBD1
TGTGCCAGCAGCTTAGTAAGCGAAGGGGGCAGGGATGGCTACACCTTC
CASSLVSEGGRDGYTF
>-|14|TRBV19|TRBJ2-7|TRBD2
TGTGCCAGTAGCGAGGCCCCCGGGACTAGAGGCACCCGCTTC
CASSEAPGTRGTRF
>-|14|TRBV9|TRBJ1-1|-
TGTGCCAGCAGCGTAGCTCAGGGGAACACTGAAGCTTTCTTT
CASSVAQGNTEAFF
>-|14|TRBV28|TRBJ2-1|-
TGTGCCAGCACCCCGTCAGGACTCTACAATGAGCAGTTCTTC
CASTPSGLYNEQFF
>once|15|TRBV5-1|TRBJ2-1|TRBD2
TGCGCCAGCAGGACTAGCGGAACCTCCTACAATGAGCAGTTCTTC
CASRTSGTSYNEQFF
>-|17|TRBV11-2|TRBJ2-2|TRBD2
TGTGCCAGCAGCTTAGTAGGTCTAGCGGGACTCACCGGGGAGCTGTTTTTT
CASSLVGLAGLTGELFF
>-|12|TRBV6-1|TRBJ2-1|-
-
CASSEVGTGAFF
>few|16|TRBV5-1|TRBJ2-7|-
TGCGCCAGCAGCTTGGGGACAGTGCAGAGCTCCTACGAGCAGTACTTC
CASSLGTVQSSYEQYF
>-|15|TRBV4-3|TRBJ2-7|TRBD2
TGCGCCAGCAGCCAAGTTAGCGGGGAACCTCACGAGCAGTACTTC
CASSQVSGEPHEQYF
>few|15|TRBV18|TRBJ2-7|TRBD1
TGTGCCAGCTCACCATCCTACAGGGGCCCCTACGAGCAGTACTTC
CASSPSYRGPYEQYF
>-|13|TRBV7-7|TRBJ2-2|TRBD1
TGTGCCGCAGGGGGCTCGAACACCGGGGAGCTGTTTTTT
CAAGGSNTGELFF
>-|15|TRBV10-3|TRBJ1-3|TRBD1
TGTGCCATCAGCGGACAGGCCCTCTCTGGAAACACCATATATTTT
CAISGQALSGNTIYF